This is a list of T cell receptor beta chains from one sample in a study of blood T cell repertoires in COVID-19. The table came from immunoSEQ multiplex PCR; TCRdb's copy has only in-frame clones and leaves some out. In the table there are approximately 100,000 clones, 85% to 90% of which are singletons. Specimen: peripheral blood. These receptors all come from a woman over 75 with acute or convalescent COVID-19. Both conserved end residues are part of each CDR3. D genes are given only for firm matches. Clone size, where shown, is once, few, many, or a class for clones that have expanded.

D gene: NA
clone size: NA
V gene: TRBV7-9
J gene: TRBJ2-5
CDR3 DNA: TGTGCCAGCGGTCTTTGGGGGGTCCAAGAGACCCAGTACTTC
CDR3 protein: CASGLWGVQETQYF

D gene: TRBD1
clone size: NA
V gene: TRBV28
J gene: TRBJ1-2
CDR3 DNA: TGTGCCAGCAATCAACAGGGGGGGAGCTATGGCTACACCTTC
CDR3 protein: CASNQQGGSYGYTF

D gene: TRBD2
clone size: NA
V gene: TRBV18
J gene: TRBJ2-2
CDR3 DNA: TGTGCCAGCTCACCACCAAATGGCAGACTAGCGGGCCAGAACACCGGGGAGCTGTTTTTT
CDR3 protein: CASSPPNGRLAGQNTGELFF

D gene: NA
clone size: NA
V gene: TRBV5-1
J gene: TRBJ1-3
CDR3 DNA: TGCGCCAGCAGCTATGACAGGCGCGCTGGAAACACCATATATTTT
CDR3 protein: CASSYDRRAGNTIYF

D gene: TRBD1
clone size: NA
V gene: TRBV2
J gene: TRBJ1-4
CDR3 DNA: TGTGCCAGCACAGGGACAGTTAATGAAAAACTGTTTTTT
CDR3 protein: CASTGTVNEKLFF

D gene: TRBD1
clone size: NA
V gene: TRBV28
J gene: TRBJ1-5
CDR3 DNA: TGTGCCAGCAGTATGGCCACAGGGGGCCGGCAGCCCCAGCATTTT
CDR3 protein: CASSMATGGRQPQHF

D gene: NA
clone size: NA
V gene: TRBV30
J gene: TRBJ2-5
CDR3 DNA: TGTGCCTGGAGACTCCGAGAGACCCAGTACTTC
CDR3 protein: CAWRLRETQYF

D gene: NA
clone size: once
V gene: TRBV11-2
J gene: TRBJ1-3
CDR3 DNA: TGTGCCAGCAGCTCCCCTACTAGCTCTGGAAACACCATATATTTT
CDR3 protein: CASSSPTSSGNTIYF

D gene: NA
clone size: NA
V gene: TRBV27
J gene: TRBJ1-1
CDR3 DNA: TGTGCCAGCAGTTTACCGGGGTTGAACACTGAAGCTTTCTTT
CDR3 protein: CASSLPGLNTEAFF

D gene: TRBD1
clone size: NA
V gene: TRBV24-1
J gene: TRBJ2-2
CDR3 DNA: TGTGCCACCAGTGACTCCTTTCTGAGGGGGCGGAAAAACACCGGGGAGCTGTTTTTT
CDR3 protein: CATSDSFLRGRKNTGELFF

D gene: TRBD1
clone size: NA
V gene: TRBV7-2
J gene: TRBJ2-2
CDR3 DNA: TGTGCCAGCAGCTTGAGACAGGGGGGCACCGGGGAGCTGTTTTTT
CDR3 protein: CASSLRQGGTGELFF

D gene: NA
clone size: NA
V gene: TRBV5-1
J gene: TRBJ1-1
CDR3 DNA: TGCGCCAGCAGCTTACAGACAGGATCAACGAACACTGAAGCTTTCTTT
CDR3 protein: CASSLQTGSTNTEAFF

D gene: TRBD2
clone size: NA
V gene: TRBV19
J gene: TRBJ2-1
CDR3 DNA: TGTGCCAGTAGTGCGGCTAGCGGGGTGATTTATGAGCAGTTCTTC
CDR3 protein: CASSAASGVIYEQFF

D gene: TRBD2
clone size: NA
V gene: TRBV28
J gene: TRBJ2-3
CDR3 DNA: TGTGCCAGCAGAAATAGCGGGGGCACAGATACGCAGTATTTT
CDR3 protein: CASRNSGGTDTQYF

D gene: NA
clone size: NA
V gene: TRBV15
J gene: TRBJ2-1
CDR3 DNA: TGTGCCACCAGCCTTCCCGACTGGTACAATGAGCAGTTCTTC
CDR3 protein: CATSLPDWYNEQFF

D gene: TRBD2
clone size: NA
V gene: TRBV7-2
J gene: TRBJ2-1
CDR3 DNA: TGTGCCAGCAGCTTAGTTTCGGGACTAGCGGGGGGGAATGAGCAGTTCTTC
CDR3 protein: CASSLVSGLAGGNEQFF

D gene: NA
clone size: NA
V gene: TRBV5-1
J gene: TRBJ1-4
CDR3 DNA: TGCGCCAGCAGCTTGTCGGGGGGTGGTAATGAAAAACTGTTTTTT
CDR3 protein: CASSLSGGGNEKLFF

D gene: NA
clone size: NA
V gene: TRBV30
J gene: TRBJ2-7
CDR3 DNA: TGTGCCTGGAGGCGGGACAGCTTATCCTACGAGCAGTACTTC
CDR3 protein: CAWRRDSLSYEQYF

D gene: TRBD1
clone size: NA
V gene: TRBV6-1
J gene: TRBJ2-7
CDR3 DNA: TGTGCCAGCAGTGAAAGGACAGGGGTCTACGAGCAGTACTTC
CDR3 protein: CASSERTGVYEQYF

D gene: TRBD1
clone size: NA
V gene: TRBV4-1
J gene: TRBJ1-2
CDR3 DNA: TGCGCCAGCAGCGACAGGGGGAACTATGGCTACACCTTC
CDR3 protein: CASSDRGNYGYTF

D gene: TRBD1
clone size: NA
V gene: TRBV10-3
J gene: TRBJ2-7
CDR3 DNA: TGTGCCACGTGGACAGGGCCCTCCTACGAGCAGTACTTC
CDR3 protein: CATWTGPSYEQYF

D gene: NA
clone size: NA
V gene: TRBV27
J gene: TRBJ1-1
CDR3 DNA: TGTGCCAGCAGTTTATCCCCGGGGACTGAAGCTTTCTTT
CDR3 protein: CASSLSPGTEAFF

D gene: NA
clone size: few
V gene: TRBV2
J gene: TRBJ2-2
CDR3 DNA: TGTGCCAGCAGTGTATGGCAGAACACCGGGGAGCTGTTTTTT
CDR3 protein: CASSVWQNTGELFF

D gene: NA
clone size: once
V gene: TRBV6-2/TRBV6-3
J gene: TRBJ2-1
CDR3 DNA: TGTGCCAGCAGTTACGGGCCCCCGCTGAGCAATGAGCAGTTCTTC
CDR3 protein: CASSYGPPLSNEQFF